The TCR beta chain described here comes from a study of cytomegalovirus exposure and HLA in healthy donors. V lost 7 bases, J lost 8 bases, and 9 bases stayed unmatched. This CDR3 comprises 15 residues. Germline-derived CDR1 and CDR2 are MNHNS and SASEGT. Primers: 60 Vbeta forward and 13 Jbeta reverse. Produced via immunoSEQ multiplex PCR; TCRdb's table is partial and in-frame only. The sample carries around 100,000 clones, approximately 80% recorded once. This TCR derives from a woman aged 25 to 39 in good health and CMV-seropositive. The source material was PBMCs. The V and J genes are TRBV6-1 and TRBJ1-6; 9 nucleotides match TRBD1. CDR3 sequence (DNA): TGTGCCAGCAATTTGGGACAGGGTTTTGATTCACCCCTCCACTTT. Translation gives CASNLGQGFDSPLHF.